These 7 T cell receptor beta chains were all obtained from the same sample, sequenced in a study of blood T cell repertoires in COVID-19. Assay: immunoSEQ multiplex PCR; the TCRdb copy retains only in-frame clones and omits some. The sample has approximately 130,000 clones, more than 75% seen once. The sequenced sample was peripheral blood. The receptors originated from a woman aged 50 to 60 with acute or convalescent COVID-19.

The rearrangement links TRBV5-1 to TRBJ2-5, with 7 bases aligning to TRBD1. V was pared by 3 bases and J by 2 bases, with 4 bases of the junction left unmatched. This CDR3 spans 14 amino acids. CDR1 and CDR2 (germline): SGHRS, YFSETQ. The CDR3 DNA reads as TGCGCCAGCAGCTGGGGGACAGCACAAGAGACCCAGTACTTC. Translated: CASSWGTAQETQYF.

J is TRBJ2-5 and V is TRBV4-1; a weak D match, TRBD1 (6 bases). CDR1 and CDR2 (germline): MGHRA, YSYEKL. V lost 2 bases, J lost 5 bases, and 12 bases lay in between. This CDR3 is built from 14 residues. CDR3 amino acids: CASSQTGRWETQYF. The CDR3 DNA sequence: TGCGCCAGCAGCCAAACAGGGCGGTGGGAGACCCAGTACTTC.

About this clone: Other nucleotide sequences from this sample produce the same CDR3. V usage is TRBV6-5 and J usage is TRBJ1-2; TRBD1 might be the D (6 bases). The CDR3 runs 13 residues. V dropped 0 bases and J dropped 5 bases, with 7 bases sitting between them. CDR1 and CDR2 (germline): MNHEY, SVGAGI. DNA for the CDR3: TGTGCCAGCAGTTACTCGCAGGGGTATGGCTACACCTTC. It translates to CASSYSQGYGYTF.

J is TRBJ1-6 and V is TRBV19, with TRBD1 matching 9 bases. With 5 bases clipped from V and 9 bases from J, the junction kept 11 bases outside the gene matches. This CDR3 region has 16 residues. The germline V gene encodes CDR1 LNHDA and CDR2 SQIVND (reference sequence). This CDR3 is CASSPPGQGFLSPLHF. CDR3 coding DNA: TGTGCCAGTAGTCCGCCGGGACAGGGATTTCTTTCACCCCTCCACTTT.

DNA of the CDR3: TGTGCCAGCACCAATCAACCGGGGACTGAAGCTTTCTTT. It codes for CASTNQPGTEAFF. The chain is built from TRBV7-2 and TRBJ1-1; no reliable D call. The V gene lost 7 bases and the J gene lost 5 bases, with 14 bases spanning the gap. CDR1 and CDR2 from the germline V gene are SGHTA and FQGNSA. This CDR3 region has 13 residues. Together with reference TRBV7-2 and TRBJ1-1, the CDR3 gives the full variable domain: GAGVSQSPSNKVTEKGKDVELRCDPISGHTALYWYRQSLGQGLEFLIYFQGNSAPDKSGLPSDRFSAERTGGSVSTLTIQRTQQEDSAVYLCASTNQPGTEAFFGQGTRLTVV.

CDR3 nucleotide sequence: TGTGCCAGCAGCATAGACAGCCCCAACTATGGCTACACCTTC. Its translation: CASSIDSPNYGYTF. The V call is TRBV7-9, the J call TRBJ1-2, with a possible D match to TRBD1 (5 bases). The CDR3 spans 14 residues. Deletions cut 5 bases from V and 2 bases from J, with 12 bases between. Germline lookup yields CDR1 SEHNR and CDR2 FQNEAQ (reference sequence). The full variable domain, rest sourced from reference TRBV7-9 and TRBJ1-2, is DTGVSQNPRHKITKRGQNVTFRCDPISEHNRLYWYRQTLGQGPEFLTYFQNEAQLEKSRLLSDRFSAERPKGSFSTLEIQRTEQGDSAMYLCASSIDSPNYGYTFGSGTRLTVV.

The chain carries TRBV10-3 and TRBJ1-1; the D gene is possibly TRBD1 (6 bases). Looked up from germline, CDR1 is ENHRY and CDR2 is SYGVKD. Trimming removed 4 bases from V and 9 bases from J, with 18 bases in between. This CDR3 has 14 amino acids. CDR3 protein: CAISGEFQTGKAFF. The CDR3 region has the DNA TGTGCCATCAGTGGGGAATTTCAGACAGGTAAAGCTTTCTTT.